The 9 T cell receptor beta chains in this list originate from one sample, sequenced in a study of blood T cell repertoires in COVID-19. This table comes from immunoSEQ multiplex PCR, and its TCRdb copy is limited to in-frame clones, with some not included. The data contain approximately 290,000 clones, 70% to 90% of them singletons. The sample was PBMCs or T cells enriched from blood (not recorded which). The receptors derive from a woman aged 30 to 39 who had recovered from COVID-19.

V and J are TRBV6-5 and TRBJ2-3, with D possibly matching TRBD2 (6 bases). Trimming shortened V by 7 bases and J by 7 bases, and 21 bases separated the two germline ends. The CDR3 runs to 15 residues. Germline CDR1 MNHEY, CDR2 SVGAGI. Here the CDR3 DNA reads TGTGCCAGCAAAGTAACGGAGGGGAGCGCAAATACGCAGTATTTT. Translation: CASKVTEGSANTQYF.

The chain is built from TRBV7-9 and TRBJ2-3, with TRBD2 identical over 13 bases. CDR3 length equals 16 residues. Trimming took 7 bases from V and 4 from J; bases not matched to a gene: 8. The germline V gene has CDR1 SEHNR and CDR2 FQNEAQ (reference sequence). CDR3 DNA: TGTGCCAGCATCGGGGCACTAGCGGGAGGGCCAGATACGCAGTATTTT. It codes for CASIGALAGGPDTQYF.

The chain employs TRBV5-1 and TRBJ2-1, with TRBD2 as a possible D gene (5 bases). CDR3 size: 15 residues. Trimming cost V 0 bases and J 0 bases, with 7 bases left between them. The germline gives CDR1 SGHRS, CDR2 YFSETQ. CDR3: CASSLGESSYNEQFF. CDR3 nucleotides: TGCGCCAGCAGCTTGGGGGAGAGCTCCTACAATGAGCAGTTCTTC.

The chain recombines TRBV6-6 with TRBJ1-5, with D possibly being TRBD1 (5 bases). CDR3 length: 16 residues. The V gene's germline CDR1 is MNHNY and CDR2 SVGAGI (reference sequence). V lost 0 bases to trimming and J lost 3 bases, with 12 bases between them. DNA for the CDR3: TGTGCCAGCAGTTACTCTCGGCAGGGAAACAATCAGCCCCAGCATTTT. Its protein is CASSYSRQGNNQPQHF.

V gene TRBV3-1 (or the pseudogene TRBV3-2) combines with J gene TRBJ1-5; a weak D match, TRBD1 (6 bases). Germline assignment: CDR1 LGHDT and CDR2 YNNKEL (reference sequence). V was clipped by 3 bases and J by 1 base, with 16 bases between them. The CDR3 runs to 17 residues. The CDR3 protein is CASSHSPGEGSNQPQHF. The CDR3 DNA reads TGTGCCAGCAGCCACTCGCCAGGGGAAGGGAGCAATCAGCCCCAGCATTTT.

This clone was observed a single time. V and J are TRBV5-1 and TRBJ2-7; perhaps TRBD1 as D (6 bases). The CDR3 loop spans 13 amino acids. Germline assignment: CDR1 SGHRS and CDR2 YFSETQ. Trimming removed 1 base at V and 4 bases at J, with 9 bases between. The chain's CDR3 is CASSLFQGYEQYF. Written as DNA, the CDR3 is TGCGCCAGCAGCTTGTTTCAGGGGTACGAGCAGTACTTC. The whole variable domain, remainder taken from reference TRBV5-1 and TRBJ2-7, is KAGVTQTPRYLIKTRGQQVTLSCSPISGHRSVSWYQQTPGQGLQFLFEYFSETQRNKGNFPGRFSGRQFSNSRSEMNVSTLELGDSALYLCASSLFQGYEQYFGPGTRLTVT.

The genes are TRBV7-8 and TRBJ1-4; D gene ambiguous. V was trimmed by 3 bases and J by 8 bases, leaving 13 bases between them. Germline V gives CDR1 SGHVS, CDR2 FQNEAQ. CDR3 length: 14 residues. The chain's CDR3 is CASSFPDPGEKLFF. CDR3 DNA: TGTGCCAGCAGCTTCCCCGACCCGGGGGAAAAACTGTTTTTT.

This clone was seen a single time. J is TRBJ1-3 and V is TRBV18, with unresolved D. Germline V lookup: CDR1 KGHSH, CDR2 LQKENI. The CDR3 has 14 residues. Between the trimmed V and J ends, which lost 2 bases and 2 bases, there was a span of 7 bases. CDR3 sequence reads: CASSPGGPGNTIYF. The CDR3 DNA sequence: TGTGCCAGCTCACCAGGAGGCCCTGGAAACACCATATATTTT.

The chain couples TRBV10-1 to TRBJ1-1, with a possible D match to TRBD1 (6 bases). Trimming took 6 bases from V and 1 from J, leaving 12 bases between them. The length of the CDR3 is 14 residues. CDR1 and CDR2 from the germline V gene are WNHNN and SYGVQD (reference sequence). CDR3 bases: TGCGCCAGCAGAGCGGACAGCCAGAACACTGAAGCTTTCTTT. Translation: CASRADSQNTEAFF.